This T cell receptor (beta chain) was identified in a study of blood T cell repertoires in COVID-19. Study-wide background: The samples span acute and convalescent COVID-19 from the United States, Italy and Spain. PBMCs, B-cell-depleted T cells, or T cells provided the cDNA or gDNA that made up the material.

As handled by the study authors: Amplification from reference gene primers served as the basis for estimated nucleated cell counts. Using immunoSEQ multiplex PCR, the repertoire was profiled, and TCRdb retains in-frame clones only, with some absent. V, J and clone size are taken as reported in that table, and D and trimming were inferred from the DNA itself. The data show hundreds of thousands of clones, approximately 86% seen once. In germline, CDR1 is LGHDT, CDR2 YNNKEL (reference sequence). The CDR3 length is 14 residues. Trimming took off 3 bases at V and 1 base at J, with 9 bases between the two ends.

The sample consisted of peripheral blood. The chain couples TRBV3-1 (or the pseudogene TRBV3-2) to TRBJ1-1, with D perhaps TRBD1 (5 bases). This TCR derives from a woman aged 70-85 years with COVID-19, enrolled during active disease. CDR3 DNA sequence: TGTGCCAGCAGCCATTTCGACAGGAACACTGAAGCTTTCTTT. It is translated as CASSHFDRNTEAFF.